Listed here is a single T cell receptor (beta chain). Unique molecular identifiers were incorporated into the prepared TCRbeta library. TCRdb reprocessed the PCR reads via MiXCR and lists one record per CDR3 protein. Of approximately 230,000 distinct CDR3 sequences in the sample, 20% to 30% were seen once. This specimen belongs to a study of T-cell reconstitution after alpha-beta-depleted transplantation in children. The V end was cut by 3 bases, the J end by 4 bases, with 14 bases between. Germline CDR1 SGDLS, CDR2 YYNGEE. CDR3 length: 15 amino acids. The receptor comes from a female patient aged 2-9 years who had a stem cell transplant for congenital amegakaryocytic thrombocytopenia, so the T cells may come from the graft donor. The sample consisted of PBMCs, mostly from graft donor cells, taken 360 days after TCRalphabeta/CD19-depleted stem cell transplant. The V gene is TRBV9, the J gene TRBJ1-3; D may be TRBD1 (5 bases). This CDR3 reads CASSALRDGGNTIYF. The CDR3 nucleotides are TGTGCCAGCAGCGCTCTCCGGGACGGAGGAAACACCATATATTTT.